This T cell receptor (beta chain) appears in the sequencing data of a study of cytomegalovirus exposure and HLA in healthy donors. This PCR relied on a set of 60 Vbeta primers and 13 Jbeta primers. TCRdb's copy holds only in-frame clones and misses some; the assay was immunoSEQ multiplex PCR. The profile shows approximately 72,000 clones, over 70% of them singletons. Trimming removed 7 bases at V and 6 bases at J, with 16 bases between. CDR3 size: 14 residues. The germline CDR1 and CDR2 sequences are MDHEN and SYDVKM. The rearrangement links TRBV28 to TRBJ1-5, with D possibly TRBD1 on 6 matching bases. Source material: PBMCs. This TCR came from a male donor in good health and CMV-seropositive. The CDR3 sequence is CASIPAQGGQPQHF. The CDR3 coding sequence is TGTGCCAGCATTCCAGCACAGGGCGGTCAGCCCCAGCATTTT.